A single sample is the source of the 12 T cell receptor beta chains below, sequenced in a study of breast tumors, draining lymph nodes, adjacent tissues. Breast cancer patients provided tissue from their axillary draining lymph nodes. TCRdb passed the multiplex PCR reads through MiXCR, listing each CDR3 protein once. The table includes 150,000 to 200,000 distinct CDR3 sequences, 30% to 35% detected once. Sequenced material: axillary lymph node tissue. Receptors were obtained from a female donor with breast cancer. Some clones in this sample may be carry-over from other donors' samples.

CDR3 in DNA: TGTGCCACCAGTGATCCGGGACAGGGGGAGCGTCAGCCCCAGCATTTT. It is translated as CATSDPGQGERQPQHF. The genes are TRBV24-1 and TRBJ1-5; 11 bases are shared with TRBD1. J lost 6 bases, V lost 3 bases, and 6 bases had no gene match. This CDR3 is built from 16 residues. Germline loops: CDR1 KGHDR, CDR2 SFDVKD.

This clonotype was recorded at least ten times. The gene calls are TRBV11-1 and TRBJ2-3; no definite D call. Looked up from germline, CDR1 is SGHAT and CDR2 is FQDESV (reference sequence). The CDR3 extends over 14 amino acids. Trimming stripped 1 base from V and 2 bases from J, with 7 bases between. The chain's CDR3 is CASSLELTTDTQYF. The CDR3 bases are TGTGCCAGCAGCTTAGAACTTACCACAGATACGCAGTATTTT.

Details on this clonotype: With a much larger clone just one base away, this may be a read error. This CDR3 fails to terminate in the conserved phenylalanine or tryptophan, so it likely reflects a read error. The V call is TRBV7-9, the J call TRBJ1-5; 9 bases line up with TRBD1. The CDR3 runs 15 residues. Germline V gene data show CDR1 as SEHNR and CDR2 as FQNEAQ (reference sequence). V lost 3 bases to trimming and J lost 12 bases; unmatched junction nucleotides: 12. CDR3 sequence reads: CASSLGQGGSELQHL. CDR3 sequence (DNA): TGTGCCAGCAGCTTGGGACAGGGAGGGAGTGAGCTCCAGCATCTT.

This clonotype was recorded a few times. V gene TRBV28 combines with J gene TRBJ2-7; no firm D call. Germline loops: CDR1 MDHEN, CDR2 SYDVKM. The CDR3 contains 15 residues. Trimming took 3 bases from V and 0 from J, leaving 12 bases between them. CDR3 sequence reads: CASSLGQNPSYEQYF. CDR3 nucleotide sequence: TGTGCCAGCAGTTTGGGTCAGAACCCCTCCTACGAGCAGTACTTC. Using reference TRBV28 and TRBJ2-7 for the parts outside the CDR3, the full variable domain is DVKVTQSSRYLVKRTGEKVFLECVQDMDHENMFWYRQDPGLGLRLIYFSYDVKMKEKGDIPEGYSVSREKKERFSLILESASTNQTSMYLCASSLGQNPSYEQYFGPGTRLTVT.

At least ten counts were recorded for this clonotype. V is TRBV19 and J is TRBJ2-7; D remains ambiguous. This CDR3 spans 13 amino acids. Between the trimmed V and J ends, which lost 5 bases and 3 bases, there was a span of 11 bases. Germline V gene data show CDR1 as LNHDA and CDR2 as SQIVND (reference sequence). The CDR3 sequence: CASSDRQSYEQYF. CDR3 bases: TGTGCCAGTAGTGATCGACAAAGCTACGAGCAGTACTTC.

This clonotype was observed at least ten times. The chain carries TRBV12-3 or TRBV12-4 and TRBJ1-5; no firm D call. V was clipped by 1 base and J by 4 bases, with 8 bases between them. This CDR3 has 14 amino acids. Written as DNA, the CDR3 is TGTGCCAGCAGTTTAGGACTGGTTAATCAGCCCCAGCATTTT. The encoded protein is CASSLGLVNQPQHF.

In its sample, this clonotype was seen many times. The chain uses TRBV11-3 and TRBJ2-1; D is unclear. In germline, CDR1 is SGHNT, CDR2 YENEEA. Trimming pared 5 bases from V and 4 bases from J, leaving 18 bases between. CDR3 size: 16 residues. The CDR3 sequence is CASSTNSQSSYNEQFF. CDR3 DNA sequence: TGTGCCAGCAGCACCAACTCCCAAAGTTCTTACAATGAGCAGTTCTTC.

This chain connects TRBV6-2 or TRBV6-3 to TRBJ2-7; 7 positions agree with TRBD1. Germline V gene data show CDR1 as MNHEY and CDR2 as SVGEGT. The CDR3 extends over 12 amino acids. Trimming cost V 5 bases and J 6 bases; bases outside gene matches: 4. The CDR3 here is CASSHRDSEQYF. CDR3 DNA: TGTGCCAGCAGTCACCGGGACAGCGAGCAGTACTTC.

This clonotype showed up many times. This chain joins TRBV2 and TRBJ2-5, with 9 bases matching TRBD1. Germline V gene lookup returns CDR1 SNHLY and CDR2 FYNNEI. The V and J ends lost 6 bases and 2 bases, in that order; junction bases with no gene match: 7. The CDR3 has 15 residues. CDR3 protein: CASSTGTGRQETQYF. The CDR3 DNA reads as TGTGCCAGCAGCACAGGGACAGGGAGGCAAGAGACCCAGTACTTC.

This rearrangement joins TRBV19 to TRBJ2-6, with 8 nucleotides matching TRBD1. Germline trimming cut 6 bases from V and 4 bases from J; bases unmatched to any gene: 11. The CDR3 is 17 residues long. Germline V gene data show CDR1 as LNHDA and CDR2 as SQIVND (reference sequence). In DNA form, the CDR3 reads TGTGCCAGTAGGCCGGTTCAGGGGGCCCAGGGGGCCAACGTCCTGACTTTC. Protein sequence: CASRPVQGAQGANVLTF. Combining the CDR3 with reference TRBV19 and TRBJ2-6 gives the whole variable domain DGGITQSPKYLFRKEGQNVTLSCEQNLNHDAMYWYRQDPGQGLRLIYYSQIVNDFQKGDIAEGYSVSREKKESFPLTVTSAQKNPTAFYLCASRPVQGAQGANVLTFGAGSRLTVL.

Ten or more counts support this clonotype. The chain has TRBV20-1 and TRBJ2-2; either TRBD1 or TRBD2 may fit D (5 bases each). This CDR3 is built from 15 residues. From germline, CDR1 is DFQATT and CDR2 SNEGSKA (reference sequence). V gave up 3 bases and J gave up 8 bases, with 19 bases separating them. The CDR3 coding sequence is TGCAGTGCTAGGGGGACGATGGGTGAGGCAGGGGAGCTGTTTTTT. This codes for CSARGTMGEAGELFF.

This clonotype was recorded many times. This sequence joins TRBV11-1 and TRBJ2-7; no firm D call. V was pared by 5 bases and J by 0 bases, with 14 bases between. The length of the CDR3 is 15 residues. Germline V gives CDR1 SGHAT, CDR2 FQDESV (reference sequence). CDR3 loop: CASSPSWGNSYEQYF. The CDR3 DNA follows: TGTGCCAGCAGCCCGTCGTGGGGTAACTCCTACGAGCAGTACTTC.